These 19 T cell receptor beta chains were all obtained from the same sample, sequenced in a study of beta chain features in type 1 diabetes. The entirety of the isolated RNA underwent reverse transcription, so expressed TCRB transcripts were sequenced. Assay used: immunoSEQ multiplex PCR; TCRdb lists only in-frame clones, some missing. Of 250,000 to 350,000 clones in the sample, 12% to 15% are singletons; the top ten hold about 6.6%. What was sequenced was central memory CD4+ T cells from blood. These receptor sequences come from a man aged 30-40 years in good health.

V and J are TRBV29-1 and TRBJ1-3, with TRBD1 as a possible D gene (5 bases). This CDR3 comprises 12 residues. Germline V gene sequence: CDR1 SQVTM, CDR2 ANQGSEA. The V and J ends lost 3 bases and 8 bases respectively, with 11 bases between them. CDR3 nucleotide sequence: TGCAGCGTTGAGGCGGGGACGGACACCATATATTTT. This sequence encodes CSVEAGTDTIYF.

At least ten counts were recorded for this clone. V is TRBV6-1 and J is TRBJ2-3, with a tentative D call TRBD2 (6 bases). V lost 8 bases and J lost 2, with 17 bases in between. This CDR3 spans 15 amino acids. Germline V lookup: CDR1 MNHNS, CDR2 SASEGT. The CDR3 sequence is CASGLGAGFTDTQYF. The CDR3, as DNA: TGTGCCAGCGGCCTAGGCGCGGGATTCACAGATACGCAGTATTTT.

The CDR3 is CASSPGLGQETQYF. The CDR3, as DNA: TGTGCCAGCAGTCCCGGACTAGGACAAGAGACCCAGTACTTC. The chain is built from TRBV27 and TRBJ2-5, with 7 bases that match TRBD2. Germline V lookup: CDR1 MNHEY, CDR2 SMNVEV (reference sequence). CDR3 length equals 14 residues. The V gene end was trimmed by 5 bases and the J gene end by 2 bases; junction bases not matched to a gene: 5.

This clone has ten or more counts. The chain links TRBV13 to TRBJ2-7; no firm D call. The length of the CDR3 is 15 residues. The V gene's germline CDR1 is PRHDT and CDR2 FYEKMQ (reference sequence). Trimming cost V 8 bases and J 0 bases, with 17 bases left between them. The CDR3 coding sequence is TGTGCCAGCTCTAGGGTGGGCAGGCTCTCCTACGAGCAGTACGTC. Translated, it gives CASSRVGRLSYEQYV.

The chain is built from TRBV5-6 and TRBJ1-2; D is possibly TRBD1 (6 bases). This CDR3 region has 14 residues. Per germline, CDR1 SGHDT and CDR2 YYEEEE. Between the trimmed V and J ends, which lost 3 bases and 8 bases, there was a span of 17 bases. The CDR3 here is CASSSGTSWEGYTF. The CDR3 region has the DNA TGTGCCAGCAGCTCCGGGACATCTTGGGAGGGCTACACCTTC.

Details on this clone: The same CDR3 can be traced to other DNA sequences in this sample. V is TRBV5-4 and J is TRBJ1-4, with unresolved D. Per the germline V gene, CDR1 is SGHNT and CDR2 is YYREEE (reference sequence). The CDR3 runs to 15 residues. V was pared by 2 bases and J by 0 bases, with 8 bases between. This CDR3 reads CASSLDAATNEKLFF. The CDR3 nucleotides are TGTGCCAGCAGCTTAGACGCAGCAACTAATGAAAAACTGTTTTTT.

The chain employs TRBV9 and TRBJ1-1; D gene uncertain. This CDR3 has 12 amino acids. CDR1 and CDR2 from the germline V gene are SGDLS and YYNGEE. Deletions cut 5 bases from V and 7 bases from J, with 12 bases between. The CDR3 loop is CASRTKPGEAFF. The CDR3, as DNA: TGTGCCAGCAGAACAAAACCCGGTGAAGCTTTCTTT. The whole variable domain, filled in from reference TRBV9 and TRBJ1-1, reads DSGVTQTPKHLITATGQRVTLRCSPRSGDLSVYWYQQSLDQGLQFLIQYYNGEERAKGNILERFSAQQFPDLHSELNLSSLELGDSALYFCASRTKPGEAFFGQGTRLTVV.

The chain has TRBV7-2 and TRBJ2-3; TRBD2 is a possible D gene (6 bases). Germline V gives CDR1 SGHTA, CDR2 FQGNSA. The length of the CDR3 is 17 residues. V gave up 5 bases and J gave up 2 bases, with 20 bases separating them. The CDR3 loop reads CASSATGTFFVTDTQYF. CDR3 DNA sequence: TGTGCCAGCAGCGCTACCGGGACTTTTTTTGTCACAGATACGCAGTATTTT.

The chain uses TRBV6-5 and TRBJ2-1, with D hard to call. Germline V gene data show CDR1 as MNHEY and CDR2 as SVGAGI. The CDR3 is made up of 13 amino acids. V was clipped by 7 bases and J by 0 bases, with 7 bases between them. This chain's CDR3 is CASKRSSYNEQFF. The CDR3 nucleotides read TGTGCCAGCAAGAGAAGCTCCTACAATGAGCAGTTCTTC.

This clone was found a few times. This chain joins TRBV6-5 and TRBJ1-1; D is possibly TRBD1 (5 bases). The CDR3 contains 13 residues. Looked up from germline, CDR1 is MNHEY and CDR2 is SVGAGI. Trimming pared 4 bases from V and 0 bases from J, leaving 6 bases between. CDR3 nucleotide sequence: TGTGCCAGCAGTTCGACAGTGAACACTGAAGCTTTCTTT. Translation: CASSSTVNTEAFF.

The chain is built from TRBV4-3 and TRBJ2-2, with 10 nucleotides matching TRBD1. V shed 5 bases, J shed 6 bases, and the junction held 12 bases outside the gene matches. The CDR3 consists of 17 residues. Germline CDR1 and CDR2: LGHNA and YSLEER. CDR3 DNA: TGCGCCAGCAGCTATACCCTTTCAGGACAGGGGGCCGGGGAGCTGTTTTTT. This codes for CASSYTLSGQGAGELFF.

This rearrangement joins TRBV6-5 to TRBJ2-1; tentative D call: TRBD2 (7 bases). The V end lost 2 bases, the J end lost 10 bases, and 15 bases lay between the germline ends. This CDR3 has 14 residues. Germline V lookup: CDR1 MNHEY, CDR2 SVGAGI. CDR3 sequence reads: CASSYVRGAREQFF. Here the CDR3 DNA reads TGTGCCAGCAGTTACGTCCGGGGGGCCCGGGAGCAGTTCTTC.

This chain connects TRBV5-5 to TRBJ1-3, with D possibly matching TRBD1 (5 bases). Trimming stripped 1 base from V and 4 bases from J, with 12 bases between. Germline CDR1 SGHKS, CDR2 YYEKEE (reference sequence). The CDR3 spans 15 residues. The DNA of the CDR3 is TGTGCCAGCAGCTTGCTAGGGGCGCAAGGAAACACCATATATTTT. Translated: CASSLLGAQGNTIYF.

V and J are TRBV5-1 and TRBJ1-6; 7 bases agree with TRBD1. CDR1 and CDR2 (germline): SGHRS, YFSETQ. V lost 4 bases to trimming and J lost 7 bases; unmatched junction nucleotides: 5. The CDR3 loop spans 14 amino acids. The CDR3 sequence: CASSGGTENSPLHF. The CDR3 nucleotides read TGCGCCAGCAGCGGAGGGACAGAGAATTCACCCCTCCACTTT.

This sequence joins TRBV7-9 and TRBJ1-1; possibly TRBD1 for D (6 bases). The CDR3 runs to 16 residues. Germline V gene lookup returns CDR1 SEHNR and CDR2 FQNEAQ (reference sequence). Trimming cost V 3 bases and J 6 bases, with 20 bases left between them. This CDR3 reads CASSFFRDEGVAEAFF. DNA for the CDR3: TGTGCCAGCAGCTTTTTTCGGGATGAGGGGGTCGCTGAAGCTTTCTTT.

In its sample, this clone was seen a few times. This chain connects TRBV10-3 to TRBJ1-3; D uncertain. Trimming removed 3 bases from V and 1 base from J, with 16 bases in between. Germline values: CDR1 ENHRY, CDR2 SYGVKD. The CDR3 runs to 17 residues. CDR3 in amino acids: CAISDRRNSQSGNTIYF. The DNA of the CDR3 is TGTGCCATCAGTGATAGAAGAAACAGTCAATCTGGAAACACCATATATTTT.

This clone was counted between two and nine times. V and J are TRBV18 and TRBJ2-2; no clear D. In germline, CDR1 is KGHSH, CDR2 LQKENI. Between the trimmed V and J ends, which lost 4 bases and 2 bases, there was a span of 8 bases. The CDR3 totals 14 residues. The CDR3 DNA reads TGTGCCAGCTCACAGGGTCTCAACACCGGGGAGCTGTTTTTT. Translating it yields CASSQGLNTGELFF.

The chain joins TRBV5-1 to TRBJ2-7; 12 bases align to TRBD2. Germline CDR1 and CDR2: SGHRS and YFSETQ. The CDR3 sequence is 15 residues long. Unmatched junction bases numbered 4, after V lost 4 bases and J lost 2 bases. The CDR3 DNA reads as TGCGCCAGCAGCGCCCGACTAGCGGGGGCCTACGAGCAGTACTTC. This gives the protein CASSARLAGAYEQYF.

The rearrangement uses TRBV5-5 and TRBJ1-2; no firm D call. The CDR3 is 12 residues long. Trimming shortened V by 5 bases and J by 2 bases, and 7 bases separated the two germline ends. Germline loops: CDR1 SGHKS, CDR2 YYEKEE (reference sequence). The CDR3 protein is CASRVGNYGYTF. The CDR3 DNA reads as TGTGCCAGCAGGGTGGGGAACTATGGCTACACCTTC.